Below, one T cell receptor (beta chain) is given with its context. This CDR3 spans 14 amino acids. Germline V gives CDR1 SQVTM, CDR2 ANQGSEA. The junction had 1 base not matched to a gene; V was cut back by 3 bases and J by 1 base. These data are taken from a study of blood T cell repertoires in COVID-19. Study in general: The origin of the acute and convalescent COVID-19 samples was the United States, Italy and Spain. From T cells, B-cell-depleted T cells, or PBMCs came the material, which was cDNA or gDNA.

Authors' processing steps: For nucleated cells, counts were estimated from reference gene primer amplification. Clones were read by immunoSEQ multiplex PCR, and TCRdb kept only the in-frame ones, dropping some. V and J calls and clone size are those listed in that table; D and trimming were worked out from the DNA. The sample yields under 350,000 clones, about nine tenths seen once. Sequencing input: peripheral blood. This chain uses TRBV29-1 with TRBJ2-3, with 10 positions matching TRBD2. The receptor's source is a man aged 50 to 59 with acute or convalescent COVID-19. The CDR3, as DNA: TGCAGCGTTGACCTAGCGGGGGGCACAGATACGCAGTATTTT. Amino acids: CSVDLAGGTDTQYF.